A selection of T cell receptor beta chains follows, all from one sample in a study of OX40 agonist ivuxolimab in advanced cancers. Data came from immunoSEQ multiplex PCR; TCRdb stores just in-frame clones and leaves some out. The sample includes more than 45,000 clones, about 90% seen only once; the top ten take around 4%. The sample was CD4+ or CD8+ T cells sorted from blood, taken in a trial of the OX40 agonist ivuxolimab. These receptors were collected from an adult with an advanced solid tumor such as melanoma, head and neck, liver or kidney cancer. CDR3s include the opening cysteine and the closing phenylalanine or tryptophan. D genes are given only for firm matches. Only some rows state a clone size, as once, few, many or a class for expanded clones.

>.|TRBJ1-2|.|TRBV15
TGTGCCACCAGCAGAGATCTAGGGGAGAACTATGGCTACACCTTC
CATSRDLGENYGYTF
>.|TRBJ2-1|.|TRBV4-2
TGTGCCAGCAGCGGACGACTGGTAGACAATGAGCAGTTCTTC
CASSGRLVDNEQFF
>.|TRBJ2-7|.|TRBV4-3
TGCGCCAGCAGCCAAGGCCCAGGGCGGGACGAGCAGTACTTC
CASSQGPGRDEQYF
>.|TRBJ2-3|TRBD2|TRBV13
TGTGCCAGCAGGGCCTCTTTGCGGGGGTACACAGATACGCAGTATTTT
CASRASLRGYTDTQYF
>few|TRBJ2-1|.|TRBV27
TGTGCCAGCAGTTTTACCTACAATGAGCAGTTCTTC
CASSFTYNEQFF
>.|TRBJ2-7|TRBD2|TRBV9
TGTGCCAGCAGCTATGGAAGCGGGAGGGGGTCCTACGAGCAGTACTTC
CASSYGSGRGSYEQYF
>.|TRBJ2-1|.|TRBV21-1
TGTGCCAGCAGCGTCCGACTATTGTTCTCCAATGAGCAGTTCTTC
CASSVRLLFSNEQFF
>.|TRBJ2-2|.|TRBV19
TGTGCCAGTAGTATAGGGACAGAACTCTTTACCGGGGAGCTGTTTTTT
CASSIGTELFTGELFF
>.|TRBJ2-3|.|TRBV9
TGTGCCAGCAGCTCGGAGGGAGCTAGCACAGATACGCAGTATTTT
CASSSEGASTDTQYF
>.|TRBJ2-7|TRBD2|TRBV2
TGTGCCAGCAGTGAAGGTCGGCCGGGAGGTTACTACGAGCAGTACTTC
CASSEGRPGGYYEQYF
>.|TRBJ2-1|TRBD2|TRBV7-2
TGTGCCAGCAGCTTAGGGGACTACTACAATGAGCAGTTCTTC
CASSLGDYYNEQFF
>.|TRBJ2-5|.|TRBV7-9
TGTGCCAGCAGCTTAGGGGTGGGCATGCAAGAGACCCAGTACTTC
CASSLGVGMQETQYF
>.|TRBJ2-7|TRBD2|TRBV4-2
TGTGCCAGCAGCCAAGATTCGGGGGGAGGGTCCTACGAGCAGTACTTC
CASSQDSGGGSYEQYF
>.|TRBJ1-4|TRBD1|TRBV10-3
TGTGCCATCAGTGGCACAGGGGGAGATGAAAAACTGTTTTTT
CAISGTGGDEKLFF
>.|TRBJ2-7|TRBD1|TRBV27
TGTGCCAGCAGTTTAAGACAGGGGGCTTCGTTGGAGCAGTACTTC
CASSLRQGASLEQYF
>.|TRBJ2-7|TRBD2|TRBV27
TGTGCCAGCTCGGGACTAGCGTTTTACGAGCAGTACTTC
CASSGLAFYEQYF
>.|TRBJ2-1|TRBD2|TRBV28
TGTGCCAGCAGTCCGTTCCTAGCGGGGCCCTACAATGAGCAGTTCTTC
CASSPFLAGPYNEQFF
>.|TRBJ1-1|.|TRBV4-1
TGCGCCAGCAGCCAAGCCCCTAATCCGGGGACTGAAGCTTTCTTT
CASSQAPNPGTEAFF
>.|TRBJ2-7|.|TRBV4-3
TGCGCCAGCAGCCAAGACCTAGCGTCAATGTACGAGCAGTACTTC
CASSQDLASMYEQYF
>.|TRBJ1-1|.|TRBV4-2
TGTGCCAGCAGCCAAGCTTGGGAGGTAGACACTGAAGCTTTCTTT
CASSQAWEVDTEAFF
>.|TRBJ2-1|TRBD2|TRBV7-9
TGTGCCAGCAGCTTAGTAGGCGGGACTAGCGGGAGGAATGAGCAGTTCTTC
CASSLVGGTSGRNEQFF
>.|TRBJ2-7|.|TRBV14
TGTGCCAGCAGCCAAGTAAACAGGGCCTACGAGCAGTACTTC
CASSQVNRAYEQYF